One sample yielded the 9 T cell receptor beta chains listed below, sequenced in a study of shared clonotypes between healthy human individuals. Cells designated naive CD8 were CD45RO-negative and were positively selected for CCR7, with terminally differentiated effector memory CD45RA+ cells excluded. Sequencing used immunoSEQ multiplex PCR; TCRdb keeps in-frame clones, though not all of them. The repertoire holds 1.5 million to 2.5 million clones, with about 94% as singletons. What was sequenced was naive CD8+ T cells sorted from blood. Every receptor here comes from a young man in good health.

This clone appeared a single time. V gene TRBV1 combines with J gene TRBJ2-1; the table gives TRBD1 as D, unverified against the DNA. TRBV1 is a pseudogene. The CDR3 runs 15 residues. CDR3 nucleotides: TGCACCAGCAGCCAAGATGGGACAGGGCGGGATGAGCAGTTCTTC. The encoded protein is CTSSQDGTGRDEQFF.

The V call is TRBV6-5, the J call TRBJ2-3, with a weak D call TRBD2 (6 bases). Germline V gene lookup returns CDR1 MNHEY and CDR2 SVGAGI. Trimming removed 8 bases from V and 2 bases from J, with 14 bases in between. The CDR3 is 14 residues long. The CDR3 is CASGGMGPTDTQYF. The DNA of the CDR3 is TGTGCCAGCGGAGGGATGGGGCCCACAGATACGCAGTATTTT.

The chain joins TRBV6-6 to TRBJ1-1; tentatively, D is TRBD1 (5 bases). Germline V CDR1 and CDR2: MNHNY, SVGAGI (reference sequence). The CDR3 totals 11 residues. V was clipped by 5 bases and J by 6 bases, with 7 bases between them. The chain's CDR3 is CASSPGAEAFF. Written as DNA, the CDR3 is TGTGCCAGCAGTCCGGGGGCTGAAGCTTTCTTT.

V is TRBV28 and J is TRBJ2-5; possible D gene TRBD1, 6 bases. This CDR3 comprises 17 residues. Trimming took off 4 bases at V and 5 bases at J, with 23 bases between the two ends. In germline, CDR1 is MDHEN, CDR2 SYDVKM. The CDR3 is CASSSQPGTPTGETQYF. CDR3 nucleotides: TGTGCCAGCAGTTCCCAACCCGGGACCCCCACAGGGGAGACCCAGTACTTC. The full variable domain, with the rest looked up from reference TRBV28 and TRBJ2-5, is DVKVTQSSRYLVKRTGEKVFLECVQDMDHENMFWYRQDPGLGLRLIYFSYDVKMKEKGDIPEGYSVSREKKERFSLILESASTNQTSMYLCASSSQPGTPTGETQYFGPGTRLLVL.

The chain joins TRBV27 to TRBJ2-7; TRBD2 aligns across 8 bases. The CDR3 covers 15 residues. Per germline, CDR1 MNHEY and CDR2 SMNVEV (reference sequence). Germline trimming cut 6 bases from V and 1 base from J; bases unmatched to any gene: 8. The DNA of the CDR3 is TGTGCCAGCAGCGCTTCGGGGGGGGCGTCCTACGAGCAGTACTTC. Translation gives CASSASGGASYEQYF.

The CDR3 is CASSVREGTEAFF. The CDR3, as DNA: TGTGCCAGCAGCGTACGGGAGGGGACTGAAGCTTTCTTT. The chain uses TRBV9 and TRBJ1-1, with D possibly matching TRBD1 (5 bases). This CDR3 comprises 13 residues. The V end lost 1 base, the J end lost 5 bases, and 9 bases lay between the germline ends. Looked up from germline, CDR1 is SGDLS and CDR2 is YYNGEE.

CDR3 coding DNA: TGTGCCAGCAGCTTGAGCGGGGGGGTTATCAATGAGCAGTTCTTC. As protein: CASSLSGGVINEQFF. This chain uses TRBV6-5 with TRBJ2-1; TRBD2 aligns across 10 bases. Germline CDR1 is MNHEY and CDR2 is SVGAGI. V shed 6 bases, J shed 6 bases, and the junction held 8 bases outside the gene matches. This CDR3 comprises 15 residues.

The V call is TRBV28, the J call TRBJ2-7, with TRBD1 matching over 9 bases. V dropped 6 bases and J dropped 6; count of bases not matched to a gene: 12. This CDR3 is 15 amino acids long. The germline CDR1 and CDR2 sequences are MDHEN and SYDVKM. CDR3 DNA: TGTGCCAGCAGAGAAACCGGGACAGGGATTACCGAGCAGTACTTC. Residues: CASRETGTGITEQYF.

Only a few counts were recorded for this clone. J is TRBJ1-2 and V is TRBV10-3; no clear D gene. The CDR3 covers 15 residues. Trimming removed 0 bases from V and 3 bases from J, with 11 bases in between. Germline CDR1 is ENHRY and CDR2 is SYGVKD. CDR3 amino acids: CAISESIVRYYGYTF. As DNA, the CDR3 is TGTGCCATCAGTGAGTCGATTGTCAGGTACTATGGCTACACCTTC.